Listed below are T cell receptor beta chains from one sample, sequenced in a study of early T cells in non-severe SARS-CoV-2 infection. TCRdb called the 5' RACE reads again in MiXCR, with one record for every CDR3 protein. The sample contains around 80,000 distinct CDR3 sequences, around 9.3% of which appear only once. The sample here was whole blood, taken at baseline. These receptors were collected from an adult who was a healthcare worker with PCR-confirmed SARS-CoV-2 infection or an uninfected control (not recorded which). Each CDR3 is given with its conserved first and last residue. Each record gives: V gene, clone size, J gene, D gene, CDR3 protein, CDR3 DNA. D genes are given only for firm matches. Only some rows state a clone size, as once, few, many or a class for expanded clones.

>TRBV7-9|.|TRBJ1-1|.
CASSLESTEAFF
TGTGCCAGCAGCCTGGAATCCACTGAAGCTTTCTTT
>TRBV6-5|.|TRBJ2-1|.
CASVRDASNNEQFF
TGTGCCAGTGTCCGGGACGCATCAAACAATGAGCAGTTCTTC
>TRBV12-3/TRBV12-4|many|TRBJ1-5|.
CASSFFNQPQHF
TGTGCCAGCAGTTTTTTTAATCAGCCCCAGCATTTT
>TRBV27|few|TRBJ1-1|TRBD1
CASSPPGRGTEAFF
TGTGCCAGCAGCCCTCCGGGCAGGGGGACTGAAGCTTTCTTT
>TRBV7-8|few|TRBJ2-7|.
CASSSTPYEQYF
TGTGCCAGCAGCTCTACCCCCTACGAGCAGTACTTC
>TRBV11-2|medium-sized|TRBJ2-1|TRBD2
CASSATSGSRGEQFF
TGTGCCAGCAGCGCAACTAGCGGGAGCCGGGGAGAGCAGTTCTTC
>TRBV12-3/TRBV12-4|few|TRBJ1-5|.
CASSLGLNQPQHF
TGTGCCAGCAGTTTAGGACTCAATCAGCCCCAGCATTTT
>TRBV28|many|TRBJ2-5|.
CASSTWTLETQYF
TGTGCCAGCAGCACCTGGACCCTAGAGACCCAGTACTTC
>TRBV7-3|medium-sized|TRBJ2-2|.
CASSLTNTGGELFF
TGTGCCAGCAGCTTAACGAATACGGGCGGGGAGCTGTTTTTT
>TRBV6-6|many|TRBJ2-3|.
CASSQQGGPTDTQYF
TGTGCCAGCAGCCAACAAGGAGGCCCCACAGATACGCAGTATTTT
>TRBV27|few|TRBJ2-7|.
CASRRQVFPGEQYF
TGTGCCAGCAGACGACAGGTCTTCCCGGGAGAGCAGTACTTC
>TRBV5-1|few|TRBJ1-1|.
CASSFGGMAEAFF
TGCGCCAGCAGCTTCGGGGGAATGGCTGAAGCTTTCTTT
>TRBV20-1|many|TRBJ2-1|.
CSARQGRALNEQFF
TGCAGTGCACGGCAGGGACGGGCCCTCAATGAGCAGTTCTTC
>TRBV23-1|many|TRBJ2-7|TRBD2
CASSHVSSGTYEQYF
TGCGCCAGCAGTCATGTTAGTAGCGGGACGTACGAGCAGTACTTC
>TRBV27|.|TRBJ2-2|.
CASNRGTGELFF
TGTGCCAGCAATAGGGGGACCGGGGAGCTGTTTTTT
>TRBV7-3|.|TRBJ2-2|.
CASSLEFDGELFF
TGTGCCAGCAGCTTAGAGTTTGACGGGGAGCTGTTTTTT
>TRBV7-8|.|TRBJ2-7|.
CASSLGGPPYEQYF
TGTGCCAGCAGCTTAGGTGGGCCGCCCTACGAGCAGTACTTC
>TRBV12-3/TRBV12-4|.|TRBJ2-2|TRBD2
CASSLPGLAGEPGELFF
TGTGCCAGCAGTCTTCCGGGACTAGCGGGAGAACCCGGGGAGCTGTTTTTT
>TRBV5-5|few|TRBJ2-2|.
CASSSRTVNTGELFF
TGTGCCAGCAGCTCCCGGACAGTGAACACCGGGGAGCTGTTTTTT
>TRBV9|few|TRBJ2-7|.
CASSVGSESYEQYF
TGTGCCAGCAGCGTAGGTTCCGAATCCTACGAGCAGTACTTC
>TRBV20-1|.|TRBJ2-5|.
CSARSETGQETQYF
TGCAGTGCTAGATCTGAGACAGGTCAAGAGACCCAGTACTTC
>TRBV27|many|TRBJ2-1|TRBD2
CASRKGPSGSYNEQFF
TGTGCCAGCAGAAAAGGACCTAGCGGGAGTTACAATGAGCAGTTCTTC
>TRBV20-1|many|TRBJ2-7|.
CSAGPFYEQYF
TGCAGTGCTGGCCCATTCTACGAGCAGTACTTC
>TRBV5-4|few|TRBJ2-3|TRBD1
CASSWDRGADTQYF
TGTGCCAGCAGCTGGGACAGGGGGGCAGATACGCAGTATTTT
>TRBV12-3/TRBV12-4|.|TRBJ2-3|.
CASSFRGGTDTQYF
TGTGCCAGCAGTTTCAGGGGTGGCACAGATACGCAGTATTTT
>TRBV28|.|TRBJ2-3|.
CASWSGDTQYF
TGTGCCAGTTGGTCCGGGGATACGCAGTATTTT
>TRBV5-1|.|TRBJ2-1|.
CASREIAAYNEQFF
TGCGCCAGCAGAGAAATAGCGGCGTACAATGAGCAGTTCTTC
>TRBV10-3|few|TRBJ2-3|.
CATLKPGSPTDTQYF
TGTGCCACCTTAAAACCCGGGAGTCCCACAGATACGCAGTATTTT
>TRBV2|few|TRBJ2-1|.
CASSPREIYHNEQFF
TGTGCCAGCAGTCCCAGGGAGATTTATCACAATGAGCAGTTCTTC
>TRBV6-6|.|TRBJ2-7|.
CASSYSSVQEQKF
TGTGCCAGCAGTTACTCGTCGGTTCAGGAGCAGAAATTC
>TRBV5-1|many|TRBJ2-7|.
CASSLAGEGEQYF
TGCGCCAGCAGCTTGGCAGGGGAAGGCGAGCAGTACTTC
>TRBV20-1|many|TRBJ2-2|TRBD2
CSARDRRRLAGSEGTGELFF
TGCAGTGCTAGAGACCGCAGAAGACTAGCGGGGTCGGAGGGCACCGGGGAGCTGTTTTTT
>TRBV7-9|.|TRBJ1-3|.
CASSLERHAAGNTIYF
TGTGCCAGCAGCTTAGAGAGGCACGCGGCTGGAAACACCATATATTTT
>TRBV5-1|few|TRBJ1-4|.
CASSFQGGNEKLFF
TGCGCCAGCAGCTTCCAGGGCGGGAATGAAAAACTGTTTTTT
>TRBV4-2|few|TRBJ2-5|TRBD2
CASSDVTSGSGETQYF
TGTGCCAGCAGCGACGTGACTAGCGGGAGCGGAGAGACCCAGTACTTC
>TRBV11-3|few|TRBJ2-2|TRBD2
CASSSGLGRSTGELFF
TGTGCCAGCAGCTCGGGACTAGGAAGGTCCACGGGGGAGCTGTTTTTT
>TRBV14|.|TRBJ2-7|.
CASSQWRTYEQYF
TGTGCCAGCAGCCAATGGCGGACCTACGAGCAGTACTTC
>TRBV3-1|few|TRBJ1-3|.
CASSQEGPLNTIYF
TGTGCCAGCAGCCAGGAAGGGCCGTTAAACACCATATATTTT
>TRBV7-9|few|TRBJ1-2|.
CASSLASNYGYTF
TGTGCCAGCAGCTTAGCCAGTAACTATGGCTACACCTTC
>TRBV4-2|once|TRBJ1-1|.
CASSQHGRTGLAFF
TGTGCCAGCAGCCAACACGGGAGGACTGGGCTAGCTTTCTTT
>TRBV28|many|TRBJ1-2|.
CASSAGLGGYTF
TGTGCCAGCAGTGCGGGATTAGGGGGCTACACCTTC
>TRBV20-1|many|TRBJ2-2|.
CSARVGRGNTGELFF
TGCAGTGCTAGAGTCGGCAGGGGGAACACCGGGGAGCTGTTTTTT
>TRBV20-1|few|TRBJ2-3|TRBD1
CSAKQGAEDTQYF
TGCAGTGCTAAACAGGGGGCGGAAGATACGCAGTATTTT
>TRBV10-2|.|TRBJ2-7|.
CASQMGGVEGEQYF
TGCGCCAGTCAGATGGGGGGAGTGGAGGGGGAGCAGTACTTC
>TRBV7-9|many|TRBJ1-4|.
CASSLQGGGNEKLFF
TGTGCCAGCAGCTTACAGGGAGGCGGCAATGAAAAACTGTTTTTT
>TRBV3-1|.|TRBJ2-7|TRBD2
CASSHMTSGRYEQYF
TGTGCCAGCAGCCACATGACTAGCGGGAGGTACGAGCAGTACTTC
>TRBV20-1|few|TRBJ1-3|.
CSARGLGSGTTIYF
TGCAGTGCCCGAGGACTAGGCTCTGGAACCACCATATATTTT
>TRBV30|few|TRBJ1-4|TRBD1
CAWSVPSGTGRKLFF
TGTGCCTGGAGCGTCCCATCCGGGACAGGCCGAAAACTGTTTTTT
>TRBV14|.|TRBJ2-1|TRBD2
CASSQISGRGNEQFF
TGTGCCAGCAGCCAGATTAGCGGGAGAGGCAATGAGCAGTTCTTC